This passage covers 23 T cell receptor beta chains from one sample sequenced in a study of tumor-infiltrating lymphocytes in primary liver carcinoma. They got blood RNA out of unsorted whole blood and also pulled out germline DNA. Production of TCR beta cDNA used 500 ng total RNA together with a constant-region primer. Slightly modified ARM-PCR, run as three nested multiplex PCR rounds, produced the TCR beta libraries. In the first two PCR rounds, TRBV1-TRBV30 forward primers were paired with a C-beta reverse primer, and each round lasted approximately 9 cycles. One entry per CDR3 protein, called by TCRdb with MiXCR from the multiplex PCR reads. The table lists approximately 330,000 distinct CDR3 sequences, less than 65% of them singletons. What was sequenced was peripheral blood. The receptors here all came from a man aged 40-50 years with primary liver carcinoma and hepatitis B virus infection.

This chain uses TRBV6-1 with TRBJ2-7, with D maybe TRBD1 (6 bases). Germline values: CDR1 MNHNS, CDR2 SASEGT. V dropped 6 bases and J dropped 7 bases, with 25 bases sitting between them. There are 16 residues in the CDR3. CDR3 residues: CASRDGNGQPYDEQYF. In DNA form, the CDR3 reads TGTGCCAGCAGAGACGGAAACGGACAGCCGTACGATGAGCAGTACTTC.

This rearrangement joins TRBV2 to TRBJ2-1; weak D call: TRBD2 (6 bases). This CDR3 has 16 residues. CDR1 is SNHLY, CDR2 FYNNEI, per germline. V gave up 8 bases and J gave up 0 bases, with 17 bases separating them. The CDR3: CASHAVGSSSYNEQFF. The CDR3 DNA reads TGTGCCAGCCACGCGGTCGGGAGTAGCTCCTACAATGAGCAGTTCTTC.

A few counts support this clonotype. The J gene is TRBJ2-7, the V gene TRBV6-6; TRBD2 matches at 11 bases. V was clipped by 7 bases and J by 3 bases; unmatched bases: 11. Germline V gene sequence: CDR1 MNHNY, CDR2 SVGAGI (reference sequence). This CDR3 contains 16 residues. The CDR3 here is CASTDLSGRVVYEQYF. The CDR3 nucleotides are TGTGCCAGCACCGATCTTAGCGGGAGGGTGGTCTACGAGCAGTACTTC.

This chain uses TRBV6-2 or TRBV6-3 with TRBJ2-3; no clear D gene. Germline CDR1 reads MNHEY; CDR2 reads SVGEGT. V was clipped by 8 bases and J by 1 base, with 7 bases between them. The CDR3 length is 12 residues. The CDR3 region is CASGRRTDTQYF. The CDR3 bases are TGTGCCAGCGGAAGACGCACAGATACGCAGTATTTT.

As regards this clonotype: Given a much more abundant clone one base away, this may be a read error. This CDR3 fails to terminate in the conserved phenylalanine or tryptophan, so it likely reflects a read error. The chain couples TRBV4-1 to TRBJ2-7; tentative D call: TRBD2 (6 bases). The CDR3 runs 16 residues. Trimming removed 1 base at V and 0 bases at J, with 13 bases between. Germline CDR1 reads MGHRA; CDR2 reads YSYEKL. CDR3 bases: TGCGCCAGCAGCCAAGTTCTCGGGCGGGACTCCTACGAGCAGTACTCC. Its translation: CASSQVLGRDSYEQYS.

As concerns this clonotype: This sequence may be a read error, since a much larger clone differs from it by one base. The V and J genes are TRBV14 and TRBJ2-7; the D gene is possibly TRBD2 (5 bases). From germline, CDR1 is SGHDN and CDR2 FVKESK. This CDR3 has 15 residues. The CDR3 here is CDSSQDFERAYEQYF. CDR3 in DNA: TGTGACAGCAGCCAAGATTTCGAGAGGGCCTACGAGCAGTACTTC.

To note about this clonotype: At one of its ends the junction is not consistent with the germline gene, which may arise from a read error. The gene calls are TRBV5-5 and TRBJ2-3, with no clear D. The CDR3 totals 15 residues. Looked up from germline, CDR1 is SGHKS and CDR2 is YYEKEE (reference sequence). For the CDR3, the DNA is TGTGCCAGCAGCTCCCCCACAAGGGCCACAGATACGCACTATTTT. It yields the protein CASSSPTRATDTHYF. Full variable domain (rest looked up from reference TRBV5-5 and TRBJ2-3): DAGVTQSPTHLIKTRGQQVTLRCSPISGHKSVSWYQQVLGQGPQFIFQYYEKEERGRGNFPDRFSARQFPNYSSELNVNALLLGDSALYLCASSSPTRATDTHYFGPGTRLTVL.

The chain has TRBV10-3 and TRBJ1-1, with a weak D call TRBD1 (5 bases). The CDR3 runs to 12 residues. Per the germline V gene, CDR1 is ENHRY and CDR2 is SYGVKD. V lost 8 bases and J 13 bases, leaving 20 bases between the germline ends. The CDR3 sequence: CAIESGQVNVFF. In nucleotides, the CDR3 is TGTGCCATCGAGTCGGGGCAGGTAAATGTTTTCTTT.

About this clonotype itself: A much more abundant neighbour one base away suggests this may be a read error. The V gene is TRBV6-1, the J gene TRBJ1-1; D gene ambiguous. The CDR3 runs to 14 residues. Germline lookup yields CDR1 MNHNS and CDR2 SASEGT. This CDR3 reads CANSARSWNTEAFF. In nucleotides, the CDR3 is TGTGCCAACAGTGCGCGGAGTTGGAACACTGAAGCTTTCTTT.

To note about this clonotype: An end of the junction differs from the germline gene, which may be a read error. The chain links TRBV6-5 to TRBJ2-1, with a tentative D call TRBD2 (6 bases). CDR1 MNHEY and CDR2 SVGAGI come from the germline V gene. The CDR3 consists of 15 residues. CDR3: CASSYRLASHYEQFF. Here the CDR3 DNA reads TGTGCCAGCAGTTACAGGCTAGCGTCCCACTATGAGCAATTCTTC.

This clonotype came up many times. The chain has TRBV6-5 and TRBJ2-7; a weak D match, TRBD1 (6 bases). The V gene lost 2 bases and the J gene lost 4 bases, with 15 bases spanning the gap. The V gene's germline CDR1 is MNHEY and CDR2 SVGAGI. The CDR3 has 15 residues. The CDR3 sequence: CASSYDTGSGYEQYF. The DNA for the CDR3 is TGTGCCAGCAGTTACGACACAGGGTCGGGGTACGAGCAGTACTTC.

Turning to this clonotype: A much more abundant neighbour one base away suggests this may be a read error. The chain has TRBV6-2 or TRBV6-3 and TRBJ2-7; D may match TRBD1 or TRBD2 (6 bases each). CDR1 and CDR2 (germline): MNHEY, SVGEGT. The CDR3 spans 14 residues. Between the trimmed V and J ends, which lost 7 bases and 7 bases, there was a span of 20 bases. The CDR3 here is CASTETVGGGEQYF. For the CDR3, the DNA is TGTGCCAGCACCGAAACAGTCGGGGGCGGGGAGCAGTACTTC.

With regard to this clonotype: A much larger clone lies one base from this, so it may be a read error. The chain recombines TRBV5-4 with TRBJ1-1, with 8 bases aligning to TRBD1. In germline, CDR1 is SGHNT, CDR2 YYREEE (reference sequence). The CDR3 sequence is 14 residues long. V gave up 4 bases and J gave up 3 bases; unmatched junction bases: 5. This CDR3 reads CASSLRTGYTEAFF. The CDR3 DNA sequence: TGTGCCAGCAGCCTGAGGACAGGGTACACTGAAGCTTTCTTT.

The chain has TRBV12-3 or TRBV12-4 and TRBJ2-1; TRBD2 is a possible D gene (6 bases). Trimming took 5 bases from V and 6 from J, leaving 14 bases between them. The CDR3 loop spans 14 amino acids. DNA for the CDR3: TGTGCCAGCAGTGGGACTGGCGCTAGCAATGAGCAGTTCTTC. Protein sequence: CASSGTGASNEQFF.

About this clonotype: Because it lacks the conserved phenylalanine or tryptophan at the end, this CDR3 is likely a read error. The chain uses TRBV5-5 and TRBJ2-1; TRBD2 agrees at 13 bases. CDR1 SGHKS and CDR2 YYEKEE come from the germline V gene (reference sequence). This CDR3 is 17 amino acids long. The V and J ends lost 3 bases and 4 bases, in that order; junction bases with no gene match: 7. The DNA of the CDR3 is TGTGCCAGCAGCTGGTCCGGGACTAGCGGGACTTACAATGAGCAGTTCCTC. Translating it yields CASSWSGTSGTYNEQFL.

Remarks on this clonotype: One end of the junction does not line up with germline, which may come from a read error. The chain has TRBV5-1 and TRBJ2-1; 7 bases align to TRBD1. The germline V gene encodes CDR1 SGHRS and CDR2 YFSETQ. The CDR3 totals 17 residues. The CDR3 bases are TGCGCCAGCAGCTTGCGACAGGGTCAGAGCTCCTACAATGAGAAGTTCTTC. Translating gives CASSLRQGQSSYNEKFF.

The chain has TRBV11-2 and TRBJ2-1, with a tentative D call TRBD2 (6 bases). Per the germline V gene, CDR1 is SGHAT and CDR2 is FQNNGV. V gave up 8 bases and J gave up 2 bases, with 25 bases separating them. The length of the CDR3 is 18 residues. CDR3 bases: TGTGCCAGCGGCGATCTTAGCAGGAGGGCCTTCCCCTACAATGAGCAGTTCTTC. It encodes CASGDLSRRAFPYNEQFF.

On this clonotype: The CDR3 carries no conserved terminal phenylalanine or tryptophan, so it likely arises from a read error. The V call is TRBV29-1, the J call TRBJ2-6; 7 nucleotides agree with TRBD1. The ends lost 3 bases at V and 6 bases at J; junction bases unmatched: 8. CDR3 size: 15 residues. Germline CDR1 reads SQVTM; CDR2 reads ANQGSEA. The CDR3 DNA reads as TGCAGCGTTGAGGTCGACAGGGCCGAGGCCAACGTCCTGACTTCC. Translated: CSVEVDRAEANVLTS.

Only a few counts were recorded for this clonotype. A much larger clone sits a single nucleotide away, making a read error possible. The V gene is TRBV4-2, the J gene TRBJ2-1; D is uncertain. The V gene's germline CDR1 is LGHNA and CDR2 YNFKEQ. Deletions cut 4 bases from V and 7 bases from J, with 8 bases between. The CDR3 totals 12 residues. Written as DNA, the CDR3 is TGTGCCAGCAGCCCAAGTGCAAATGAGCAGTTCTTC. Translation: CASSPSANEQFF.

Comment on this clonotype: This may arise from a read error, as a much more abundant clone is one base away. V is TRBV12-3 or TRBV12-4 and J is TRBJ2-1; tentative D call: TRBD1 (6 bases). This CDR3 contains 12 residues. CDR3 bases: TGTGTCAGCAGTTTCGGGTTAGGGGGAAAGTTCTTC. This sequence encodes CVSSFGLGGKFF.

The V gene is TRBV24-1, the J gene TRBJ2-7, with 10 nucleotides matching TRBD2. Looked up from germline, CDR1 is KGHDR and CDR2 is SFDVKD. The CDR3 consists of 17 residues. Unmatched junction bases numbered 11, after V lost 4 bases and J lost 3 bases. CDR3 loop: CATSDSGLAEGGYEQYF. Written as DNA, the CDR3 is TGTGCCACCAGTGACTCCGGACTAGCGGAGGGGGGCTACGAGCAGTACTTC.

About this clonotype: This sequence may be a read error, since a much larger clone differs from it by one base. The V gene is TRBV6-1, the J gene TRBJ2-7, with D perhaps matching TRBD1 or TRBD2 (6 bases each). CDR3 length: 17 amino acids. CDR1 is MNHNS, CDR2 SASEGT, per germline. The CDR3 here is CVSSGGGAGQGAYEQYF. The CDR3 nucleotides read TGTGTCAGCAGTGGAGGGGGTGCGGGTCAAGGGGCCTACGAGCAGTACTTC.

The table lists this clonotype with many counts. The rearrangement uses TRBV6-2 or TRBV6-3 and TRBJ2-7; D possibly corresponds to TRBD2 (5 bases). The length of the CDR3 is 14 residues. Germline V lookup: CDR1 MNHEY, CDR2 SVGEGT. V gave up 7 bases and J gave up 0 bases, with 13 bases separating them. CDR3 DNA: TGTGCCAGCAACCACCGGACTCGCTCCTACGAGCAGTACTTC. Protein sequence: CASNHRTRSYEQYF.